Following are 16 T cell receptor beta chains from one sample sequenced in a study of CD8 T cell repertoires and HIV-1 epitope variants. No antigen has been identified for these receptors. Method: immunoSEQ multiplex PCR; TCRdb's copy keeps in-frame clones and lacks some. The repertoire consists of fewer than 5,500 clones, with 55% to 65% occurring once and the leading ten covering approximately 40%. The sample comprised cultured CD8+ T cells derived from PBMCs. Receptors originate from a male donor with HIV.

The chain carries TRBV29-1 and TRBJ2-5; possibly TRBD1 or TRBD2 for D (5 bases each). CDR1 SQVTM and CDR2 ANQGSEA come from the germline V gene. The V gene lost 7 bases and the J gene lost 1 base, with 19 bases spanning the gap. This CDR3 is 15 amino acids long. The CDR3 here is CSAKKRGWLQETQYF. The DNA for the CDR3 is TGCAGCGCAAAAAAGAGGGGCTGGCTCCAAGAGACCCAGTACTTC.

V gene TRBV9 combines with J gene TRBJ2-7, with 8 bases that match TRBD2. Trimming cost V 3 bases and J 5 bases; bases outside gene matches: 10. CDR3 length: 15 amino acids. Germline V gene data show CDR1 as SGDLS and CDR2 as YYNGEE. The CDR3 here is CASSAAPGGQHEQYF. The CDR3 DNA reads TGTGCCAGCAGCGCTGCCCCGGGAGGGCAACACGAGCAGTACTTC.

J is TRBJ2-7 and V is TRBV7-2; D is possibly TRBD2 (5 bases). V gave up 0 bases and J gave up 2 bases, with 20 bases separating them. The germline gives CDR1 SGHTA, CDR2 FQGNSA. This CDR3 is 18 amino acids long. DNA of the CDR3: TGTGCCAGCAGCTTAGCCGGTGGACTCGTGGCTAACCCCTACGAGCAGTACTTC. It translates to CASSLAGGLVANPYEQYF.

The chain has TRBV19 and TRBJ2-7, with 8 bases identical to TRBD2. Germline V lookup: CDR1 LNHDA, CDR2 SQIVND (reference sequence). The J segment lost 4 bases and the V segment lost 2 bases, leaving 13 bases of the junction unmatched. This CDR3 is built from 17 residues. The CDR3: CASSIMSSGSASYEQYF. Written as DNA, the CDR3 is TGTGCCAGTAGTATAATGTCTAGCGGGTCGGCTTCATACGAGCAGTACTTC.

This clone was detected a few times. CDR3 sequence: CASSSTGGEQPQHF. The DNA of the CDR3 is TGTGCCAGCAGCTCGACAGGGGGGGAACAGCCCCAGCATTTT. This chain links TRBV28 with TRBJ1-5, with TRBD1 matching over 9 bases. Germline CDR1 MDHEN, CDR2 SYDVKM. V was clipped by 6 bases and J by 7 bases; unmatched bases: 7. This CDR3 is 14 amino acids long.

The rearrangement links TRBV10-2 to TRBJ2-1, with 9 bases that match TRBD2. This CDR3 has 15 residues. Germline V gene lookup returns CDR1 WSHSY and CDR2 SAAADI. After removal of 3 bases from V and 9 bases from J, the junction contained 9 bases not matched to a gene. The CDR3 coding sequence is TGCGCCAGCAGTGATTCGAGCGGGGGGCAAGGTGAGCAGTTCTTC. Its translation: CASSDSSGGQGEQFF.

The chain joins TRBV27 to TRBJ1-4; D is perhaps TRBD1 (6 bases). The CDR3 covers 14 residues. V lost 6 bases to trimming and J lost 0 bases, with 8 bases between them. Germline V gene sequence: CDR1 MNHEY, CDR2 SMNVEV (reference sequence). CDR3 region: CASRAGATNEKLFF. DNA of the CDR3: TGTGCCAGCAGGGCAGGGGCAACTAATGAAAAACTGTTTTTT.

The CDR3 DNA reads as TGTGCCAGCAGCCAGACGGGACAGGGGCGCGGCTACACCTTC. Its translation: CASSQTGQGRGYTF. The chain couples TRBV5-4 to TRBJ1-2, with 10 bases identical to TRBD1. The CDR3 contains 14 residues. Germline CDR1 and CDR2: SGHNT and YYREEE (reference sequence). J gave up 8 bases and V 4 bases, and 8 bases lay outside the gene matches.

The CDR3 loop is CASSLDAISGGPNTDTQYF. In DNA, the CDR3 is TGTGCCAGCAGCTTAGACGCCATTAGCGGGGGGCCCAACACAGATACGCAGTATTTT. The V gene is TRBV11-2, the J gene TRBJ2-3, with 10 nucleotides matching TRBD2. The CDR3 spans 19 residues. The V gene end was trimmed by 0 bases and the J gene end by 2 bases; junction bases not matched to a gene: 11. Germline V lookup: CDR1 SGHAT, CDR2 FQNNGV. The entire variable domain, with the rest obtained from reference TRBV11-2 and TRBJ2-3, is as follows: EAGVAQSPRYKIIEKRQSVAFWCNPISGHATLYWYQQILGQGPKLLIQFQNNGVVDDSQLPKDRFSAERLKGVDSTLKIQPAKLEDSAVYLCASSLDAISGGPNTDTQYFGPGTRLTVL.

V gene TRBV7-2 combines with J gene TRBJ2-7, with 12 bases aligning to TRBD2. The CDR3 runs 14 residues. After removal of 0 bases from V and 6 bases from J, the junction contained 0 bases not matched to a gene. The germline V gene has CDR1 SGHTA and CDR2 FQGNSA. The CDR3 protein is CASSLALAGGEQYF. The DNA of the CDR3 is TGTGCCAGCAGCTTAGCACTAGCGGGAGGCGAGCAGTACTTC.

J is TRBJ2-1 and V is TRBV13, with a possible D match to TRBD1 (5 bases). The CDR3 spans 15 residues. Germline lookup yields CDR1 PRHDT and CDR2 FYEKMQ (reference sequence). Between the trimmed V and J ends, which lost 6 bases and 3 bases, there was a span of 15 bases. CDR3: CASSSTGPVYNEQFF. Written as DNA, the CDR3 is TGTGCCAGCAGTTCCACAGGTCCCGTCTACAATGAGCAGTTCTTC.

This rearrangement joins TRBV6-5 to TRBJ2-7; 9 bases are shared with TRBD1. With V trimmed by 6 bases and J by 0 bases, 3 bases remained unmatched. CDR1 and CDR2 from the germline V gene are MNHEY and SVGAGI. This CDR3 spans 14 amino acids. The CDR3 region has the DNA TGTGCCAGCAGACAGGGGGCTTCCTCCTACGAGCAGTACTTC. This encodes CASRQGASSYEQYF.

The chain couples TRBV4-1 to TRBJ2-7, with TRBD2 matching over 9 bases. The length of the CDR3 is 16 residues. The V and J ends lost 0 bases and 0 bases, in that order; junction bases with no gene match: 3. CDR1 and CDR2 from the germline V gene are MGHRA and YSYEKL. CDR3 DNA sequence: TGCGCCAGCAGCCAAGATTCTAGCGGGATCTCCTACGAGCAGTACTTC. It encodes CASSQDSSGISYEQYF.

The V and J genes are TRBV13 and TRBJ2-5; TRBD1 might be the D (7 bases). Per germline, CDR1 PRHDT and CDR2 FYEKMQ (reference sequence). CDR3 size: 16 residues. Trimming removed 5 bases from V and 7 bases from J, with 23 bases in between. CDR3 residues: CASSPSAGGRRGTQYF. DNA of the CDR3: TGTGCCAGCAGCCCGTCCGCAGGGGGAAGGCGGGGGACCCAGTACTTC.

This clone was counted a single time. The junction does not match germline at one end; this may be a read error. CDR3 protein: CASSLAGRGGDTQYF. The DNA for the CDR3 is TGTGCCAGCAGTTTAGCTGGTAGGGGGGGAGATACGCAGTATTTT. The V gene is TRBV11-2, the J gene TRBJ2-3; a weak D match, TRBD2 (7 bases). CDR3 length: 15 amino acids. Germline assignment: CDR1 SGHAT and CDR2 FQNNGV.

CDR3 sequence (DNA): TGTGCCAGCAGTTTAGGTACAGATACGCAGTATTTT. Its protein is CASSLGTDTQYF. The rearrangement joins TRBV27 to TRBJ2-3; D remains unclear. Germline loops: CDR1 MNHEY, CDR2 SMNVEV (reference sequence). This CDR3 is built from 12 residues. The V end was cut by 2 bases, the J end by 3 bases, with 3 bases between.